The rows below give T cell receptor beta chains drawn from one sample of a study of blood T cell repertoires in COVID-19. Assay: immunoSEQ multiplex PCR; the TCRdb copy retains only in-frame clones and omits some. In the table there are about 54,000 clones, roughly four fifths of which are singletons. The sequenced material came from peripheral blood. The receptor source for this set is a woman aged 60-75 years with acute or convalescent COVID-19. Both conserved end residues are part of each CDR3. Each record gives: J gene, D gene, V gene, clone size, CDR3 protein, CDR3 DNA. D genes are given only for firm matches. Clone size is not always given. Where it is, it says once, few, many or a class for expanded clones.

TRBJ2-1 | NA | TRBV14 | once | CASSQGLGGGSINEQFF | TGTGCCAGCAGCCAAGGCCTCGGAGGCGGCTCAATTAATGAGCAGTTCTTC
TRBJ2-7 | TRBD1 | TRBV6-5 | NA | CASTPSPGGSYEQYF | TGTGCCAGCACACCGTCCCCAGGGGGTAGCTACGAGCAGTACTTC
TRBJ1-1 | NA | TRBV2 | NA | CASSDRPGNTEAFF | TGTGCCAGCAGTGACCGGCCGGGGAACACTGAAGCTTTCTTT
TRBJ2-5 | TRBD2 | TRBV5-1 | NA | CASSFELAGGPDGTQYF | TGCGCCAGCAGCTTTGAACTAGCGGGCGGACCGGATGGGACCCAGTACTTC
TRBJ1-1 | TRBD1 | TRBV3-1/TRBV3-2 | NA | CATSLGGTGRAFF | TGTGCCACCTCCCTGGGGGGGACAGGGCGGGCTTTCTTT
TRBJ2-5 | NA | TRBV7-8 | NA | CASSLAQKETQYF | TGTGCCAGCAGCTTAGCCCAAAAAGAGACCCAGTACTTC
TRBJ2-7 | TRBD2 | TRBV7-9 | NA | CASSAGEGEQYF | TGTGCCAGCAGCGCGGGGGAAGGCGAGCAGTACTTC
TRBJ2-7 | TRBD1 | TRBV4-1 | few | CASSQKQDRVGEQYF | TGCGCCAGCAGCCAAAAACAGGACAGGGTGGGCGAGCAGTACTTC
TRBJ1-2 | TRBD1 | TRBV7-2 | NA | CASSVGTGILSGGYTF | TGTGCCAGCAGCGTCGGGACAGGGATTCTCTCCGGAGGCTACACCTTC
TRBJ1-2 | NA | TRBV30 | few | CAWSGGHGYTF | TGTGCCTGGAGTGGGGGCCATGGCTACACCTTC
TRBJ1-2 | NA | TRBV5-1 | once | CASSLVGGRGYGYTF | TGCGCCAGCAGCTTGGTCGGGGGAAGGGGCTATGGCTACACCTTC
TRBJ2-1 | NA | TRBV7-3 | NA | CASSSGQSYNEQFF | TGTGCCAGCAGCTCCGGACAGTCCTACAATGAGCAGTTCTTC
TRBJ1-5 | NA | TRBV28 | NA | CASSVTGFAKPQHF | TGTGCCAGCAGTGTGACAGGCTTTGCGAAGCCCCAGCATTTT
TRBJ2-7 | NA | TRBV30 | NA | CAWSRDWGGEQYF | TGTGCCTGGTCCCGGGACTGGGGTGGAGAGCAGTACTTC
TRBJ2-7 | TRBD2 | TRBV5-4 | NA | CASSLEEREWSEQYF | TGTGCCAGCAGCTTGGAGGAGCGGGAGTGGAGCGAGCAGTACTTC
TRBJ2-7 | TRBD1 | TRBV18 | NA | CASSPPGQTYEQYF | TGTGCCAGCTCACCTCCGGGACAGACCTACGAGCAGTACTTC
TRBJ1-1 | TRBD1 | TRBV10-3 | few | CAITRTGSTEAFF | TGTGCCATCACTCGGACAGGGAGCACTGAAGCTTTCTTT
TRBJ1-5 | TRBD1 | TRBV28 | NA | CASTILGTGNQPQHF | TGTGCCAGCACCATCCTCGGGACAGGCAATCAGCCCCAGCATTTT
TRBJ2-3 | TRBD2 | TRBV5-1 | NA | CASSPLSSGRTDTQYF | TGCGCCAGCAGCCCTTTATCTAGCGGGAGAACAGATACGCAGTATTTT
TRBJ2-5 | TRBD2 | TRBV11-3 | NA | CASSLVTSGGIHQETQYF | TGTGCCAGCAGCTTAGTGACTAGCGGGGGGATACACCAAGAGACCCAGTACTTC
TRBJ2-5 | TRBD2 | TRBV5-4 | NA | CASRAPGGETQYF | TGTGCCAGCAGGGCGCCCGGGGGGGAGACCCAGTACTTC
TRBJ2-7 | NA | TRBV27 | NA | CASSYALASYEQYF | TGTGCCAGCAGTTATGCCCTAGCCTCCTACGAGCAGTACTTC
TRBJ2-1 | TRBD2 | TRBV11-3 | once | CASSLVASGGDNEQFF | TGTGCCAGCAGCTTAGTGGCTAGCGGGGGAGACAATGAGCAGTTCTTC
TRBJ1-2 | NA | TRBV5-1 | NA | CASSLDGSYGYTF | TGCGCCAGCAGCTTGGACGGTTCCTATGGCTACACCTTC
TRBJ1-2 | NA | TRBV5-8 | NA | CASSQLLRGAGYTF | TGTGCCAGCAGCCAACTACTAAGGGGCGCTGGCTACACCTTC
TRBJ2-2 | TRBD2 | TRBV11-3 | NA | CASSSTSGSTGELFF | TGTGCCAGCAGCTCAACTAGCGGGAGCACCGGGGAGCTGTTTTTT
TRBJ2-3 | TRBD2 | TRBV5-1 | NA | CASSSTSGGDTQYF | TGCGCCAGCAGCTCGACTAGCGGGGGGGATACGCAGTATTTT
TRBJ1-2 | TRBD1 | TRBV6-6 | NA | CASSLGQGENYGYTF | TGTGCCAGCAGTTTAGGACAGGGGGAGAACTATGGCTACACCTTC
TRBJ2-7 | TRBD2 | TRBV27 | NA | CASGTSGSFNEQYF | TGTGCCAGCGGGACTAGCGGGAGCTTCAACGAGCAGTACTTC
TRBJ1-4 | NA | TRBV28 | NA | CASSLLGVGNEKLFF | TGTGCCAGCAGTTTATTAGGGGTTGGTAATGAAAAACTGTTTTTT
TRBJ2-5 | TRBD1 | TRBV28 | NA | CASSSGQGLGTQYF | TGTGCCAGCAGTTCCGGACAGGGTCTCGGGACCCAGTACTTC
TRBJ2-5 | TRBD1 | TRBV29-1 | NA | CSVGFTGGQETQYF | TGCAGCGTTGGGTTCACAGGGGGCCAGGAGACCCAGTACTTC
TRBJ2-6 | NA | TRBV9 | NA | CASSNRVNSGANVLTF | TGTGCCAGCAGCAACCGGGTCAACTCTGGGGCCAACGTCCTGACTTTC
TRBJ2-5 | NA | TRBV7-8 | NA | CASSLARVRVRETQYF | TGTGCCAGCAGCTTAGCGCGTGTCAGGGTACGAGAGACCCAGTACTTC
TRBJ2-7 | NA | TRBV6-5 | NA | CASRRLGYYEQYF | TGTGCCAGCAGACGTCTGGGCTACTACGAGCAGTACTTC
TRBJ2-2 | TRBD2 | TRBV9 | once | CASSVGGGTSTGELFF | TGTGCCAGCAGCGTCGGGGGGGGCACGAGCACCGGGGAGCTGTTTTTT
TRBJ2-7 | NA | TRBV5-6 | NA | CASSTGLRRYEQYF | TGTGCCAGCAGCACGGGTCTCAGACGCTACGAGCAGTACTTC
TRBJ2-7 | NA | TRBV19 | NA | CASSRGYNYEQYF | TGTGCCAGTAGTAGAGGATATAATTACGAGCAGTACTTC
TRBJ1-5 | TRBD1 | TRBV6-2/TRBV6-3 | once | CASSWRQGVVIGNQPQHF | TGTGCCAGCAGTTGGAGACAGGGGGTCGTAATCGGCAATCAGCCCCAGCATTTT
TRBJ1-5 | TRBD1 | TRBV18 | few | CASSGTVDQPQHF | TGTGCCAGCTCAGGGACAGTTGATCAGCCCCAGCATTTT
TRBJ1-1 | NA | TRBV10-2 | NA | CASKDSNTEAFF | TGCGCCAGCAAGGACAGTAACACTGAAGCTTTCTTT
TRBJ2-7 | TRBD2 | TRBV19 | NA | CASSLRAETSGEQYF | TGTGCCAGTAGTCTCCGGGCCGAGACTAGCGGAGAGCAGTACTTC
TRBJ1-2 | NA | TRBV5-1 | NA | CASSPGQNYGYTF | TGCGCCAGCAGCCCGGGACAAAACTATGGCTACACCTTC
TRBJ1-4 | NA | TRBV3-1/TRBV3-2 | NA | CASSQGGRRNEKLFF | TGTGCCAGCAGCCAAGGCGGGAGGCGGAATGAAAAACTGTTTTTT
TRBJ2-7 | NA | TRBV5-4 | NA | CASSFKGDNYEQYF | TGTGCCAGCAGCTTTAAAGGGGACAACTACGAGCAGTACTTC
TRBJ1-3 | NA | TRBV5-1 | NA | CASSDRLGNTIYF | TGCGCCAGCAGCGACAGGTTGGGAAACACCATATATTTT
TRBJ1-1 | TRBD1 | TRBV4-2 | few | CASSQGQGWYTEAFF | TGTGCCAGCAGCCAAGGACAGGGGTGGTACACTGAAGCTTTCTTT
TRBJ2-1 | NA | TRBV3-1/TRBV3-2 | NA | CASSQFSLQFF | TGTGCCAGCAGCCAATTTAGTCTGCAGTTCTTC
TRBJ1-3 | TRBD1 | TRBV30 | NA | CASTGENAGNTIYF | TGTGCTTCGACAGGGGAAAACGCTGGAAACACCATATATTTT
TRBJ1-1 | NA | TRBV7-6 | NA | CASSLDRNTEAFF | TGTGCCAGCAGCTTGGACAGGAACACTGAAGCTTTCTTT
TRBJ1-1 | NA | TRBV29-1 | NA | CSVVEGMNTEAFF | TGCAGCGTTGTGGAGGGGATGAACACTGAAGCTTTCTTT
TRBJ1-6 | TRBD1 | TRBV4-1 | NA | CASSQERRPGTGTGTSPLHF | TGCGCCAGCAGCCAAGAGCGGAGGCCTGGAACCGGGACAGGGACTTCACCCCTCCACTTT
TRBJ2-2 | TRBD2 | TRBV5-4 | NA | CASSFSGRQAGELFF | TGTGCCAGCAGCTTCAGCGGGAGGCAGGCCGGGGAGCTGTTTTTT
TRBJ2-7 | NA | TRBV20-1 | NA | CSASSAGPYEQYF | TGCAGTGCTAGTTCGGCAGGGCCCTACGAGCAGTACTTC
TRBJ2-3 | NA | TRBV9 | NA | CASSVADWQGTDTQYF | TGTGCCAGCAGCGTAGCTGACTGGCAAGGCACAGATACGCAGTATTTT